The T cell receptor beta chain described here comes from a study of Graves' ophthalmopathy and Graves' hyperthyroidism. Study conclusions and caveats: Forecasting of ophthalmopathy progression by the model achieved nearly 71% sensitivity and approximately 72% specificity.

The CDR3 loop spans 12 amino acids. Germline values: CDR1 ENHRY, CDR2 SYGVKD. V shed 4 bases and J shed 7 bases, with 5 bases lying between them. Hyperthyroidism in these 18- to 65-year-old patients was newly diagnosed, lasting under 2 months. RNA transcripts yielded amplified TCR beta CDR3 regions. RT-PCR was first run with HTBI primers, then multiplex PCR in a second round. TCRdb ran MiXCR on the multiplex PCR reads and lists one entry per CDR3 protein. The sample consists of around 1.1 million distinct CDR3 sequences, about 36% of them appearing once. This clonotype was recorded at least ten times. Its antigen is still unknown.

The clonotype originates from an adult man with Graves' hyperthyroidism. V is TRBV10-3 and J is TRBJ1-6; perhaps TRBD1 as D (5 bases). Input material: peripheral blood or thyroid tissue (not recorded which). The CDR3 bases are TGTGCCATCAGTGCAGGGAATTCACCCCTCCACTTT. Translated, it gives CAISAGNSPLHF.